This T cell receptor beta chain was documented in a study of molecular identifiers for immune sequencing clone quantification. General observations from the study: Among effectors, clones above 20 RNA copies held over 97% of molecules; among naive cells, under 1%. Underestimation of highly expanded clone sizes could arise where identical TCR molecules share a barcode.

This clonotype was observed a handful of times. The target antigen is unknown. This CDR3 spans 13 amino acids. V dropped 6 bases and J dropped 4; count of bases not matched to a gene: 3. Germline CDR1 and CDR2: MNHEY and SVGAGI. Naive CD8 library inputs spanned roughly 18,000 to 1,000,000 sorted cells and 10%, 30% or 50% RNA. Naive CD8 T cells were FACS-sorted by CD8+CD4-CCR7+CD45RA+ markers. Each CDR3 protein is one row after TCRdb ran MiXCR on the PCR reads. The table lists over 550,000 distinct CDR3 sequences, roughly 23% of them singletons. Material for sequencing was naive CD8+ T cells from blood, with Jurkat cell RNA spiked in. Subset meaning: FACS-sorted CD8+CD4-CCR7+CD45RA+ naive T cells. The rearrangement joins TRBV6-5 to TRBJ1-2, with 9 bases aligning to TRBD1. This sequence was found in a human donor in good health. Some libraries in this study had Jurkat cell RNA spiked in. The CDR3 spells CASREQGAYGYTF. The DNA for the CDR3 is TGTGCCAGCAGAGAACAGGGGGCCTATGGCTACACCTTC.